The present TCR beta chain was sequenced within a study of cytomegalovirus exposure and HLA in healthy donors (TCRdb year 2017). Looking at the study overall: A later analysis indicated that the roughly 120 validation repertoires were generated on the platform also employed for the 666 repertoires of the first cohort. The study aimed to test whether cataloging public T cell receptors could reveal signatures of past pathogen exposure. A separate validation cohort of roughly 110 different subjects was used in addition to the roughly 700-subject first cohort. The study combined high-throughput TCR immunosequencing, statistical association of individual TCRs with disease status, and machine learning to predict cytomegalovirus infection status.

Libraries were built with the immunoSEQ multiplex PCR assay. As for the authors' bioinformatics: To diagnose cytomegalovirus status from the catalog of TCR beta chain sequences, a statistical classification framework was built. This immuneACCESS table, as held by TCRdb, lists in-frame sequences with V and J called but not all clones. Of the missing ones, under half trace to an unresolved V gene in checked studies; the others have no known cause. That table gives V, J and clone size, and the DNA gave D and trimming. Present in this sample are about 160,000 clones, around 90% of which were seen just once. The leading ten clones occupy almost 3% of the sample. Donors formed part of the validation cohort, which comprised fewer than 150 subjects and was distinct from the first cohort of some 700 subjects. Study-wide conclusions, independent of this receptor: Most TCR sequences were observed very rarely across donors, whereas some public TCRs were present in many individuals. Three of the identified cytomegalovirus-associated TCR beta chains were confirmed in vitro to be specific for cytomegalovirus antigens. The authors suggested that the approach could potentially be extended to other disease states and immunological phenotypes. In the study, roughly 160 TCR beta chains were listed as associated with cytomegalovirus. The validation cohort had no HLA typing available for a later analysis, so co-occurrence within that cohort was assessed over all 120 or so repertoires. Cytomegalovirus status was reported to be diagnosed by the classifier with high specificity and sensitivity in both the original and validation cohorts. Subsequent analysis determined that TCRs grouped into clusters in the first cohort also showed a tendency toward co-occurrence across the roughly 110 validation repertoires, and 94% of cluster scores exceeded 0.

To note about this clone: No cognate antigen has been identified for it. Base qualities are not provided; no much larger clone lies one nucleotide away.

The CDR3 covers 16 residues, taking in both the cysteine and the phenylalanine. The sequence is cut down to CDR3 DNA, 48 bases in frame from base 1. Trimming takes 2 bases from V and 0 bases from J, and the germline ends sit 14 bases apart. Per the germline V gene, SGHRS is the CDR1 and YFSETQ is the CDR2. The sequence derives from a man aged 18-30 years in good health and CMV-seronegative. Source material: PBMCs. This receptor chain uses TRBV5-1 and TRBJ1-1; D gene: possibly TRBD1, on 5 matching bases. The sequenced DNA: TGCGCCAGCAGCTTTACGGGCGCAGGGTTGAACACTGAAGCTTTCTTT. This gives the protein CASSFTGAGLNTEAFF.